This T cell receptor beta chain was identified in a study of blood T cell repertoires in COVID-19. About the research overall: The cDNA or gDNA used as material had been derived from T cells, B-cell-depleted T cells, or PBMCs.

Germline V CDR1 and CDR2: SGHRS, YFSETQ. The CDR3 sequence is 14 residues long. V lost 0 bases and J lost 6, with 11 bases in between. In the authors' workflow: Counts of nucleated cells, estimated from reference gene primer amplification, were obtained. Clones were read by immunoSEQ multiplex PCR, and TCRdb kept only the in-frame ones, dropping some. The D gene and trimming were derived from the DNA, and the V and J assignments and clone size from that table. This table has roughly 69,000 clones, almost 90% appearing once. The sequencing input was peripheral blood. This clonotype originated in a man aged 50 to 60 with acute or convalescent COVID-19. The chain carries TRBV5-1 and TRBJ2-3, with D possibly being TRBD2 (7 bases). Here the CDR3 reads CASSLEGDYDTQYF. As DNA, the CDR3 is TGCGCCAGCAGCTTGGAGGGGGACTATGATACGCAGTATTTT.